What follows are 13 T cell receptor beta chains derived from one specimen sequenced in a study of blood T cell repertoires in COVID-19. Assay: immunoSEQ multiplex PCR; the TCRdb copy retains only in-frame clones and omits some. The table includes a few hundred thousand clones, roughly 80% detected once. The sequenced material came from PBMCs or T cells enriched from blood (not recorded which). The origin of the receptors is a woman between 40 and 55 years old with acute COVID-19.

There are a few counts of this clone. The chain uses TRBV5-5 and TRBJ1-3; 7 nucleotides line up with TRBD1. From germline, CDR1 is SGHKS and CDR2 YYEKEE (reference sequence). V shed 0 bases, J shed 1 base, and the junction held 4 bases outside the gene matches. The CDR3 is 16 residues long. The CDR3 sequence: CASSLGSGQSGNTIYF. The CDR3 DNA is TGTGCCAGCAGCTTGGGCTCGGGACAGTCTGGAAACACCATATATTTT.

As concerns this clone: Additional DNA sequences in this sample encode the identical CDR3. V is TRBV7-8 and J is TRBJ2-5, with TRBD2 matching 9 bases. V was clipped by 3 bases and J by 5 bases; unmatched bases: 1. CDR3 length: 13 residues. The V gene's germline CDR1 is SGHVS and CDR2 FQNEAQ. Here the CDR3 reads CASSLSGGETQYF. The CDR3 DNA sequence: TGTGCCAGCAGCTTGAGCGGGGGGGAGACCCAGTACTTC.

V usage is TRBV10-3 and J usage is TRBJ2-3; D is perhaps TRBD2 (6 bases). Trimming shortened V by 10 bases and J by 1 base, and 15 bases separated the two germline ends. The CDR3 totals 14 residues. Germline-derived CDR1 and CDR2 are ENHRY and SYGVKD. Written as DNA, the CDR3 is TGTGCCACAGGACTACCTTGGGGCACAGATACGCAGTATTTT. This codes for CATGLPWGTDTQYF.

This chain uses TRBV19 with TRBJ2-1, with 11 bases aligning to TRBD2. Per the germline V gene, CDR1 is LNHDA and CDR2 is SQIVND (reference sequence). Trimming cost V 5 bases and J 3 bases; bases outside gene matches: 3. The CDR3 is 15 residues long. The CDR3 is CASSASGGIYNEQFF. CDR3 bases: TGTGCCAGTAGTGCTAGCGGGGGGATCTACAATGAGCAGTTCTTC. Complete variable domain (other parts from reference TRBV19 and TRBJ2-1): DGGITQSPKYLFRKEGQNVTLSCEQNLNHDAMYWYRQDPGQGLRLIYYSQIVNDFQKGDIAEGYSVSREKKESFPLTVTSAQKNPTAFYLCASSASGGIYNEQFFGPGTRLTVL.

The chain is built from TRBV11-2 and TRBJ1-2; 8 bases map to TRBD1. CDR1 is SGHAT and CDR2 is FQNNGV in the germline V gene. Losses at the gene ends were 1 base for V and 6 bases for J; bases not matched to a gene: 7. The CDR3 has 15 residues. Here the CDR3 DNA reads TGTGCCAGCAGCTTAGTCCGGACAGGGTCGCATGGCTACACCTTC. It encodes CASSLVRTGSHGYTF.

This clone was seen a single time. The chain carries TRBV12-5 and TRBJ2-2; tentatively, D is TRBD2 (5 bases). The germline CDR1 and CDR2 sequences are LGHNT and FRNRAP. This CDR3 has 13 amino acids. V was shortened by 3 bases and J by 6 bases, with 8 bases between the two germline ends. CDR3 sequence reads: CASGFSLAGELFF. The CDR3 DNA is TGTGCTAGTGGTTTCTCACTAGCCGGGGAGCTGTTTTTT.

This clone was found once. The rearrangement joins TRBV7-9 to TRBJ1-2, with D maybe TRBD1 (6 bases). Germline values: CDR1 SEHNR, CDR2 FQNEAQ (reference sequence). This CDR3 is built from 19 residues. V was pared by 1 base and J by 2 bases, with 23 bases between. CDR3 coding DNA: TGTGCCAGCAGCTTAGGTAGGATCCGGGACACTGAAAGAAACTATGGCTACACCTTC. Translation: CASSLGRIRDTERNYGYTF.

The chain joins TRBV9 to TRBJ2-3, with 8 nucleotides matching TRBD1. Germline trimming cut 6 bases from V and 3 bases from J; bases unmatched to any gene: 27. The CDR3 has 21 residues. In germline, CDR1 is SGDLS, CDR2 YYNGEE. Written as DNA, the CDR3 is TGTGCCAGCACCCACCGAACCACCTATAGGGACAGGCCCCGGCGTACAGATACGCAGTATTTT. Its protein is CASTHRTTYRDRPRRTDTQYF. The full variable domain, with the rest looked up from reference TRBV9 and TRBJ2-3, is DSGVTQTPKHLITATGQRVTLRCSPRSGDLSVYWYQQSLDQGLQFLIQYYNGEERAKGNILERFSAQQFPDLHSELNLSSLELGDSALYFCASTHRTTYRDRPRRTDTQYFGPGTRLTVL.

The chain employs TRBV4-1 and TRBJ1-5, with 9 bases matching TRBD1. The CDR3 runs to 13 residues. Trimming cost V 8 bases and J 7 bases; bases outside gene matches: 6. Germline V gene sequence: CDR1 MGHRA, CDR2 YSYEKL. As DNA, the CDR3 is TGCGCCAGCGCCAGGGACAGGGACCAGCCCCAGCATTTT. Protein: CASARDRDQPQHF.

The gene calls are TRBV28 and TRBJ1-1; D might be TRBD1 (5 bases). Trimming stripped 9 bases from V and 7 bases from J, with 15 bases between. Per the germline V gene, CDR1 is MDHEN and CDR2 is SYDVKM. The CDR3 is 12 residues long. CDR3 in DNA: TGTGCCAGAACACCTGGGGCGGTTGAAGCTTTCTTT. Its translation is CARTPGAVEAFF.

This clone was picked up a small number of times. The chain is built from TRBV27 and TRBJ1-4; D is uncertain. This CDR3 has 14 residues. With 3 bases removed from V and 8 bases from J, the gap between germline ends came to 13 bases. Germline CDR1 MNHEY, CDR2 SMNVEV (reference sequence). This CDR3 reads CASSFRTGMEKLFF. CDR3 in DNA: TGTGCCAGCAGTTTCCGGACCGGGATGGAAAAACTGTTTTTT.

The J gene is TRBJ2-7, the V gene TRBV27; 12 nucleotides line up with TRBD2. The CDR3 is 15 residues long. The germline gives CDR1 MNHEY, CDR2 SMNVEV (reference sequence). The V and J ends lost 3 bases and 7 bases, in that order; junction bases with no gene match: 7. CDR3 DNA sequence: TGTGCCAGCAGTTTCGAGACTAGCGGGAGAGGTGAGCAGTACTTC. Its translation is CASSFETSGRGEQYF.

The V gene is TRBV2, the J gene TRBJ1-4, with 9 bases fitting TRBD1. The CDR3 has 12 amino acids. Germline values: CDR1 SNHLY, CDR2 FYNNEI. The CDR3 reads CADRGANEKLFF. The CDR3 DNA follows: TGTGCAGACAGGGGGGCTAATGAAAAACTGTTTTTT.